Below are 8 T cell receptor beta chains sequenced from a single sample in a study of blood T cell repertoires in COVID-19. Only in-frame clones appear in the TCRdb table, and some are missing; sequencing was by immunoSEQ multiplex PCR. The table has some 200,000 clones, 65% to 85% seen once; the top ten hold less than 11%. Specimen: peripheral blood. The receptors come from an elderly woman with acute or convalescent COVID-19.

The chain is built from TRBV5-4 and TRBJ1-6, with TRBD1 identical over 11 bases. The germline V gene has CDR1 SGHNT and CDR2 YYREEE (reference sequence). The CDR3 spans 15 residues. Unmatched junction bases numbered 8, after V lost 6 bases and J lost 9 bases. The CDR3 sequence is CASTLGQGEISPLHF. DNA for the CDR3: TGTGCCAGCACCCTGGGACAGGGGGAGATTTCACCCCTCCACTTT.

This rearrangement joins TRBV7-2 to TRBJ2-7; TRBD1 matches at 7 bases. Germline loops: CDR1 SGHTA, CDR2 FQGNSA. Trimming removed 5 bases from V and 4 bases from J; junction bases left unmatched: 11. The CDR3 totals 15 residues. For the CDR3, the DNA is TGTGCCAGCAGCGCCCGGGCAGGGGGAGAATACGAGCAGTACTTC. Translated, it gives CASSARAGGEYEQYF.

This clone showed up many times. The J gene is TRBJ1-1, the V gene TRBV28, with a possible D match to TRBD1 (6 bases). Per germline, CDR1 MDHEN and CDR2 SYDVKM. V gave up 8 bases and J gave up 3 bases, with 13 bases separating them. CDR3 length: 13 amino acids. CDR3: CASEPGHYTEAFF. The CDR3 bases are TGTGCCAGCGAACCGGGACATTACACTGAAGCTTTCTTT. The whole variable domain, remainder taken from reference TRBV28 and TRBJ1-1, is DVKVTQSSRYLVKRTGEKVFLECVQDMDHENMFWYRQDPGLGLRLIYFSYDVKMKEKGDIPEGYSVSREKKERFSLILESASTNQTSMYLCASEPGHYTEAFFGQGTRLTVV.

This clone has just a few counts. The chain joins TRBV21-1 to TRBJ1-2. TRBV21-1 is deemed a pseudogene. The CDR3 loop spans 13 amino acids. CDR3 bases: TGTGCCAGCAGCAAAGACTCGAACTATGGCTACACCTTC. Protein sequence: CASSKDSNYGYTF.

This clone showed up just a few times. The J gene is TRBJ1-1, the V gene TRBV11-2, with 8 bases fitting TRBD1. With V trimmed by 4 bases and J by 0 bases, 13 bases remained unmatched. The germline CDR1 and CDR2 sequences are SGHAT and FQNNGV. This CDR3 has 18 amino acids. CDR3 amino acids: CASSSRQGLFGMNTEAFF. In nucleotides, the CDR3 is TGTGCCAGCAGCTCGCGACAGGGGCTGTTTGGGATGAACACTGAAGCTTTCTTT.

The chain recombines TRBV7-3 with TRBJ2-3; 9 bases are shared with TRBD1. V was clipped by 4 bases and J by 4 bases; unmatched bases: 3. The CDR3 covers 14 residues. Germline CDR1 is SGHTA and CDR2 is FQGTGA. The CDR3 region is CASSSTGGPDTQYF. The CDR3 region has the DNA TGTGCCAGCAGCTCAACAGGGGGCCCAGATACGCAGTATTTT.

V and J are TRBV27 and TRBJ1-6; 10 bases agree with TRBD1. The CDR3 length is 14 residues. Germline CDR1 and CDR2: MNHEY and SMNVEV (reference sequence). Germline trimming cut 2 bases from V and 18 bases from J; bases unmatched to any gene: 10. CDR3 sequence (DNA): TGTGCCAGCAGTTTAGCCGGGACAGGGGCCGAACCCCACTTT. Translation gives CASSLAGTGAEPHF.

The J gene is TRBJ2-5, the V gene TRBV27; 11 bases are a match to TRBD1. V lost 1 base and J lost 5; bases outside the gene matches: 6. CDR3 length equals 16 residues. The V gene's germline CDR1 is MNHEY and CDR2 SMNVEV (reference sequence). CDR3 region: CASSLLGTGGPETQYF. In DNA, the CDR3 is TGTGCCAGCAGTTTATTAGGGACAGGGGGTCCGGAGACCCAGTACTTC.